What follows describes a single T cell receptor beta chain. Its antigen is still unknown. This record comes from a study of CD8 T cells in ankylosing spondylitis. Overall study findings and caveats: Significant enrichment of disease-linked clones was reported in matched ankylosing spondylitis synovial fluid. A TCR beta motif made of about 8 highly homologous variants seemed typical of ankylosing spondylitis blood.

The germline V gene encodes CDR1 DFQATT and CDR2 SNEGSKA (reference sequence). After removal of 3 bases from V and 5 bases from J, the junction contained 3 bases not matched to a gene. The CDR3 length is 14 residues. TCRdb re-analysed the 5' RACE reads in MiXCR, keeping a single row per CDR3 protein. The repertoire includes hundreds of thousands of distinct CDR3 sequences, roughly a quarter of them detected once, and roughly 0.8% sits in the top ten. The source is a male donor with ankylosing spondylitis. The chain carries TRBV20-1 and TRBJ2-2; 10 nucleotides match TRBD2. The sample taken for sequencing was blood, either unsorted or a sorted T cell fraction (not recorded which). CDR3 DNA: TGCAGTGCTAGCCTAGCGGGAGTTACCGGGGAGCTGTTTTTT. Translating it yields CSASLAGVTGELFF.